The 3 T cell receptor beta chains listed next were all sequenced from one sample in a study of immune cell composition in non-small cell lung cancer. The table came from immunoSEQ multiplex PCR; TCRdb's copy has only in-frame clones and leaves some out. The sample holds roughly 15,000 clones, approximately 81% seen once. Input material: lung tumor tissue. These receptors originate from a human donor with non-small cell lung cancer.

V gene TRBV7-9 combines with J gene TRBJ2-1; weak D call: TRBD2 (6 bases). Germline CDR1 SEHNR, CDR2 FQNEAQ (reference sequence). The CDR3 totals 15 residues. The V and J ends lost 3 bases and 9 bases respectively, with 18 bases between them. DNA of the CDR3: TGTGCCAGCAGCTTTCGGGGGACCGGCTCATTTGAGCAGTTCTTC. It yields the protein CASSFRGTGSFEQFF.

The genes are TRBV11-2 and TRBJ1-2, with TRBD1 matching 7 bases. There are 13 residues in the CDR3. Looked up from germline, CDR1 is SGHAT and CDR2 is FQNNGV. Trimming took 1 base from V and 6 from J; bases not matched to a gene: 2. The CDR3 bases are TGTGCCAGCAGCTTAGGACAGGGTGATGGCTACACCTTC. Translated, it gives CASSLGQGDGYTF. Full variable domain (missing parts from reference TRBV11-2 and TRBJ1-2): EAGVAQSPRYKIIEKRQSVAFWCNPISGHATLYWYQQILGQGPKLLIQFQNNGVVDDSQLPKDRFSAERLKGVDSTLKIQPAKLEDSAVYLCASSLGQGDGYTFGSGTRLTVV.

The chain has TRBV7-9 and TRBJ2-7; 10 bases agree with TRBD2. With 0 bases clipped from V and 5 bases from J, the junction kept 4 bases outside the gene matches. Germline V lookup: CDR1 SEHNR, CDR2 FQNEAQ (reference sequence). This CDR3 has 15 amino acids. CDR3 DNA sequence: TGTGCCAGCAGCTTAGCAGGGACTAGCGTGAACGAGCAGTACTTC. This codes for CASSLAGTSVNEQYF. The full variable domain, completed using reference TRBV7-9 and TRBJ2-7, is DTGVSQNPRHKITKRGQNVTFRCDPISEHNRLYWYRQTLGQGPEFLTYFQNEAQLEKSRLLSDRFSAERPKGSFSTLEIQRTEQGDSAMYLCASSLAGTSVNEQYFGPGTRLTVT.